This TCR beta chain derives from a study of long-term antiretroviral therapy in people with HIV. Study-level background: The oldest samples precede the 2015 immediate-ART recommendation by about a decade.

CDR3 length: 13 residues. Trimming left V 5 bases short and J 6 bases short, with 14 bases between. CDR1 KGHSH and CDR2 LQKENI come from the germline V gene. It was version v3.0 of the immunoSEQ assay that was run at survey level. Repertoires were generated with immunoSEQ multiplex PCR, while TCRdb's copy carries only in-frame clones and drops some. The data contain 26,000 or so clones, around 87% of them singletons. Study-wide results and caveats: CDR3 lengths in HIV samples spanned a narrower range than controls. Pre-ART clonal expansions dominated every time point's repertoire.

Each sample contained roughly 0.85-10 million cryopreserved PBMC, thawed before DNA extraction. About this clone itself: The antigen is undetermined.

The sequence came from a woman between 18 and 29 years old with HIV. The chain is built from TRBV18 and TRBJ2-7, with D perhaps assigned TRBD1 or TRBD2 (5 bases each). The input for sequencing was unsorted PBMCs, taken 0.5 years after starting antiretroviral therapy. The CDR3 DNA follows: TGTGCCAGCTCATCAAACCGGGACGCCGAGCAGTACTTC. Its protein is CASSSNRDAEQYF. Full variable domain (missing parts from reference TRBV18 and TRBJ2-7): NAGVMQNPRHLVRRRGQEARLRCSPMKGHSHVYWYRQLPEEGLKFMVYLQKENIIDESGMPKERFSAEFPKEGPSILRIQQVVRGDSAAYFCASSSNRDAEQYFGPGTRLTVT.